The following is a TCR beta chain sequence with its context. The target antigen is unknown. These data originate in a study of OX40 agonist ivuxolimab in advanced cancers. Overall study: Past anti-PD-1, anti-PD-L1 or anti-CTLA-4 therapy was accepted, and approximately 40% had received some. Study conclusions and caveats: Blood T cells, both CD4+ and CD8+, expanded clonally by week 6 at 0.1 to 3.0 mg/kg. Antigen targets of the expanded peripheral T cells went undetermined.

In germline, CDR1 is GTSNPN, CDR2 SVGIG (reference sequence). The CDR3 loop spans 14 amino acids. Trimming took off 2 bases at V and 4 bases at J, with 14 bases between the two ends. Any history of autoimmune disease or systemic immunosuppression disqualified patients. The assay was immunoSEQ multiplex PCR, and TCRdb's table has in-frame clones only and misses some. There are 45,000 to 50,000 clones in the sample; roughly 90% occur only once, and around 20% lies in the top ten. Sequences were derived from CD4+ or CD8+ T cells sorted from blood, sampled in a trial of the OX40 agonist ivuxolimab. The sequence was obtained from an adult with an advanced solid tumor such as melanoma, head and neck, liver or kidney cancer. This rearrangement joins TRBV30 to TRBJ1-2; unclear D gene. The CDR3 DNA is TGTGCCTGGAGTCCTTTAGGCCAGCTCTATGGCTACACCTTC. It specifies CAWSPLGQLYGYTF.